This T cell receptor (beta chain) was profiled in a study of T cell responses to AZD1222 COVID-19 vaccine. Findings and caveats of the study: Unmutated variant regions are reportedly the target of nearly half of TCRs that are spike-specific. Seropositive at baseline were only a handful of AZD1222 recipients.

This clone was seen once. Its antigen is still unknown. The germline V gene has CDR1 SEHNR and CDR2 FQNEAQ (reference sequence). The V end was cut by 0 bases, the J end by 8 bases, with 11 bases between. CDR3 length: 15 residues. The data were produced by immunoSEQ multiplex PCR, yet TCRdb's version contains in-frame clones alone and is incomplete. The sample has about 150,000 clones, 88% seen once. The receptor's source is an adult in good health. The sequenced sample was peripheral blood, obtained on day 0 of AZD1222 vaccination. The V gene is TRBV7-9, the J gene TRBJ1-6, with D tentatively TRBD1 (5 bases). CDR3 coding DNA: TGTGCCAGCAGCTTAGCGGGCAGGGTAGATTCACCCCTCCACTTT. Protein sequence: CASSLAGRVDSPLHF.